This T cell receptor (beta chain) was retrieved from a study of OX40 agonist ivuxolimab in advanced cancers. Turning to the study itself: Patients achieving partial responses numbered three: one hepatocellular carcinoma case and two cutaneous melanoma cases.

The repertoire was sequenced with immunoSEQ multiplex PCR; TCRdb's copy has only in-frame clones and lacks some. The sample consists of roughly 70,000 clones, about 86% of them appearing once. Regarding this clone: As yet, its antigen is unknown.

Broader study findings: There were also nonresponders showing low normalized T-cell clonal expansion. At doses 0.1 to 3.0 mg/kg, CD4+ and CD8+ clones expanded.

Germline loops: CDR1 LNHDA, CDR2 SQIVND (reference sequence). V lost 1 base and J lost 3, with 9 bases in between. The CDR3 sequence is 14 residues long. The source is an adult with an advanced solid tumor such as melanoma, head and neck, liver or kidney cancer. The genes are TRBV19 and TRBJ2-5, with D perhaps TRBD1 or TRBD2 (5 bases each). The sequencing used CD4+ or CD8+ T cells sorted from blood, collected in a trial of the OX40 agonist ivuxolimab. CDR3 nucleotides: TGTGCCAGTAGTATAGTGGGGGTGGAAGAGACCCAGTACTTC. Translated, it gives CASSIVGVEETQYF.